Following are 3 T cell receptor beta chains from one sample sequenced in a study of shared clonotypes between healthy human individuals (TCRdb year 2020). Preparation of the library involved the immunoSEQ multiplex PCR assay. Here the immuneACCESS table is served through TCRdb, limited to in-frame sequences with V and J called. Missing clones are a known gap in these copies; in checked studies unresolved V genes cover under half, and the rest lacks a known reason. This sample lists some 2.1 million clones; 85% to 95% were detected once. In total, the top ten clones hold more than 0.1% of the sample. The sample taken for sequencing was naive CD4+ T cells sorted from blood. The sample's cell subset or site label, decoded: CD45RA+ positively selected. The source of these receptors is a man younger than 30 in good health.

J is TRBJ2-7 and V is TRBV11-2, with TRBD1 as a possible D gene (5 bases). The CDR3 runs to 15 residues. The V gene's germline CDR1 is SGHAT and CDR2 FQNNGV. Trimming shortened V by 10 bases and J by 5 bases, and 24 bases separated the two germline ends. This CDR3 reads CATRKGLTPSDEQYF. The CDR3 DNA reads TGTGCCACGAGGAAGGGGCTTACCCCTTCCGACGAGCAGTACTTC. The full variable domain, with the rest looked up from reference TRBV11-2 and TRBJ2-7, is EAGVAQSPRYKIIEKRQSVAFWCNPISGHATLYWYQQILGQGPKLLIQFQNNGVVDDSQLPKDRFSAERLKGVDSTLKIQPAKLEDSAVYLCATRKGLTPSDEQYFGPGTRLTVT.

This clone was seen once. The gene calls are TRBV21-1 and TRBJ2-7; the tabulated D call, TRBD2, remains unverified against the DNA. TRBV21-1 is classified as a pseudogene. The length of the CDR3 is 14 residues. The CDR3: CASSREGGSYEQYF. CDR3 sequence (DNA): TGTGCCAGCAGCAGAGAGGGCGGTTCCTACGAGCAGTACTTC.

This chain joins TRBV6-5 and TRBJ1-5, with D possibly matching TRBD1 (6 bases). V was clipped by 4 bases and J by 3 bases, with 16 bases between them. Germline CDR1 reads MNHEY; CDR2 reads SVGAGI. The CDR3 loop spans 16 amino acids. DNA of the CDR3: TGTGCCAGCAGTTCTAAGGGACAAGGCTTCAATCAGCCCCAGCATTTT. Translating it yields CASSSKGQGFNQPQHF.